This TCR beta chain was observed in a study of shared T cell receptors in the human thymus. The protocol was immunoSEQ multiplex PCR, while the TCRdb copy is restricted to in-frame clones and leaves out a portion. Counted here are hundreds of thousands of clones, about 89% occurring once; the ten biggest clones make up approximately 0.0097%. This clone has only a few counts. These data also featured in a second study, about human thymus T cells. In that study: Thymic and blood repertoires appeared to display a bias in their usage of V and J genes.

The receptor's source is a boy under two years old with a congenital heart defect. The sequenced sample was thymocytes.

CDR3 DNA sequence: TGCGCCAGCAGCTTTACAGGACAGGGCTACGAGCAGTACTTC. Translated: CASSFTGQGYEQYF. This chain joins TRBV5-1 and TRBJ2-7, with 8 bases that match TRBD1. The CDR3 spans 14 residues. V was pared by 2 bases and J by 3 bases, with 4 bases of the junction left unmatched. Germline loops: CDR1 SGHRS, CDR2 YFSETQ.